Below are 32 T cell receptor beta chains sequenced from a single sample in a study of blood T cell repertoires in COVID-19. Libraries were prepared by immunoSEQ multiplex PCR; TCRdb keeps only in-frame clonotypes and omits some of them. The repertoire includes under 500,000 clones, approximately 92% of them detected once, and roughly 1.1% sits in the top ten. Sequencing was done on a sample of PBMCs or T cells enriched from blood (not recorded which). The receptors here all came from a man aged 30-40 years who had recovered from COVID-19.

V usage is TRBV12-3 or TRBV12-4 and J usage is TRBJ1-1, with D unresolved. V was cut by 5 bases and J by 9 bases, with 10 bases left in between. The length of the CDR3 is 11 residues. The CDR3 sequence: CASSPGSKAFF. The CDR3 coding sequence is TGTGCCAGCAGTCCAGGATCGAAAGCTTTCTTT.

This chain uses TRBV5-1 with TRBJ1-6; TRBD1 matches at 8 bases. The CDR3 spans 15 residues. Unmatched junction bases numbered 11, after V lost 0 bases and J lost 15 bases. The germline CDR1 and CDR2 sequences are SGHRS and YFSETQ. CDR3 amino acids: CASSLGQGASVDLHF. CDR3 sequence (DNA): TGCGCCAGCAGCTTGGGCCAGGGGGCCTCCGTTGACCTCCACTTT.

V is TRBV3-1 (or the pseudogene TRBV3-2) and J is TRBJ1-1; 7 bases are shared with TRBD1. The CDR3 covers 14 residues. Germline CDR1 reads LGHDT; CDR2 reads YNNKEL (reference sequence). Unmatched junction bases numbered 5, after V lost 2 bases and J lost 5 bases. CDR3 amino acids: CASSQMQGETEAFF. The CDR3 DNA reads as TGTGCCAGCAGCCAAATGCAGGGGGAAACTGAAGCTTTCTTT.

The chain links TRBV21-1 to TRBJ1-5; the D segment call TRBD1 is taken from the table without a DNA check. TRBV21-1 is an annotated pseudogene. The CDR3 consists of 18 residues. The CDR3 nucleotides read TGTGCCAGCAGCAAAGAAGGGACAGGCCTCTATAGCAATCAGCCCCAGCATTTT. As protein: CASSKEGTGLYSNQPQHF.

V and J are TRBV10-3 and TRBJ1-1; 9 bases map to TRBD1. Germline-derived CDR1 and CDR2 are ENHRY and SYGVKD. The length of the CDR3 is 15 residues. V was pared by 7 bases and J by 4 bases, with 10 bases of the junction left unmatched. CDR3 DNA sequence: TGTGCCATCAAGGGGGTGGGGACAGGGAGCACTGAAGCTTTCTTT. Its translation is CAIKGVGTGSTEAFF.

J is TRBJ2-7 and V is TRBV19; 7 nucleotides match TRBD2. Germline V CDR1 and CDR2: LNHDA, SQIVND (reference sequence). J gave up 0 bases and V 4 bases, and 3 bases lay outside the gene matches. This CDR3 has 14 residues. DNA for the CDR3: TGTGCCAGTAGTAAAAGGACTAGCTCCTACGAGCAGTACTTC. Translated, it gives CASSKRTSSYEQYF.

V is TRBV19 and J is TRBJ2-7; 13 bases are shared with TRBD2. V trimming: 4 bases; J trimming: 6 bases; junction bases outside the gene matches: 6. The germline CDR1 and CDR2 sequences are LNHDA and SQIVND (reference sequence). The CDR3 contains 15 residues. As DNA, the CDR3 is TGTGCCAGTAGTACCCCCGGGACTAGCGGGATCGAGCAGTACTTC. Translated, it gives CASSTPGTSGIEQYF.

The rearrangement joins TRBV3-1 (or the pseudogene TRBV3-2) to TRBJ2-7; tentative D call: TRBD2 (7 bases). The V end was cut by 1 base, the J end by 4 bases, with 14 bases between. The CDR3 has 15 residues. Germline V lookup: CDR1 LGHDT, CDR2 YNNKEL (reference sequence). The CDR3 DNA sequence: TGTGCCAGCAGCCAAGCAGGTGGGGGGGCATACGAGCAGTACTTC. This gives the protein CASSQAGGGAYEQYF.

The chain employs TRBV25-1 and TRBJ1-1, with 8 bases aligning to TRBD1. The CDR3 length is 17 residues. Losses at the gene ends were 2 bases for V and 0 bases for J; bases not matched to a gene: 8. Germline assignment: CDR1 MGHDK and CDR2 SYGVNS. The CDR3 region is CASSEGWGTGLNTEAFF. DNA for the CDR3: TGTGCCAGCAGTGAAGGGTGGGGGACAGGTTTGAACACTGAAGCTTTCTTT.

The rearrangement joins TRBV28 to TRBJ1-2, with D perhaps matching TRBD1 (6 bases). This CDR3 spans 14 amino acids. The ends were cut back, 7 bases at V and 4 bases at J, with 16 bases in the middle. Germline V gives CDR1 MDHEN, CDR2 SYDVKM. The CDR3 DNA reads as TGTGCCAGCACCGTGGGGGCCGAGATCTATGGCTACACCTTC. It encodes CASTVGAEIYGYTF.

V is TRBV2 and J is TRBJ2-3; D is possibly TRBD2 (5 bases). Germline V gene data show CDR1 as SNHLY and CDR2 as FYNNEI. V was cut by 6 bases and J by 2 bases, with 15 bases left in between. The CDR3 is 15 residues long. CDR3 region: CASRVQGSYTDTQYF. DNA of the CDR3: TGTGCCAGCAGGGTCCAAGGGAGCTACACAGATACGCAGTATTTT.

The chain links TRBV6-5 to TRBJ1-3; D perhaps matches TRBD1 (5 bases). The CDR3 loop spans 14 amino acids. The V end was cut by 6 bases, the J end by 1 base, with 10 bases between. Germline assignment: CDR1 MNHEY and CDR2 SVGAGI. The CDR3 bases are TGTGCCAGCAGACCGAGGACATCTGGAAACACCATATATTTT. It encodes CASRPRTSGNTIYF.

The chain links TRBV27 to TRBJ1-1; D is unresolved. The germline V gene encodes CDR1 MNHEY and CDR2 SMNVEV (reference sequence). The CDR3 has 12 residues. V gave up 4 bases and J gave up 3 bases, with 6 bases separating them. The CDR3 DNA follows: TGTGCCAGCAGTTCACTAGACACTGAAGCTTTCTTT. It specifies CASSSLDTEAFF.

The chain carries TRBV5-4 and TRBJ1-1; tentatively, D is TRBD1 (6 bases). Per germline, CDR1 SGHNT and CDR2 YYREEE (reference sequence). The CDR3 runs 15 residues. The V end was cut by 0 bases, the J end by 2 bases, with 11 bases between. The CDR3 here is CASSLGGPVNTEAFF. CDR3 nucleotide sequence: TGTGCCAGCAGCTTGGGGGGGCCAGTTAACACTGAAGCTTTCTTT.

The chain is built from TRBV5-8 and TRBJ2-7; D perhaps matches TRBD2 (5 bases). The ends were cut back, 4 bases at V and 0 bases at J, with 11 bases in the middle. The CDR3 totals 14 residues. Germline V gene lookup returns CDR1 SGHTS and CDR2 YDEGEE. In DNA form, the CDR3 reads TGTGCCAGCAGCCAGGACTCAAGCTCCTACGAGCAGTACTTC. It is translated as CASSQDSSSYEQYF.

With respect to this clone: This CDR3 is also generated by other DNA sequences in the sample. The gene calls are TRBV18 and TRBJ2-5; 10 positions agree with TRBD2. Trimming took 3 bases from V and 1 from J; bases not matched to a gene: 2. The CDR3 loop spans 15 amino acids. The germline V gene has CDR1 KGHSH and CDR2 LQKENI. CDR3 sequence: CASSPLAGGQETQYF. In nucleotides, the CDR3 is TGTGCCAGCTCACCGTTAGCGGGAGGCCAAGAGACCCAGTACTTC.

The chain uses TRBV7-2 and TRBJ2-5, with D possibly being TRBD1 (6 bases). Trimming left V 5 bases short and J 4 bases short, with 11 bases between. CDR3 length: 13 residues. In germline, CDR1 is SGHTA, CDR2 FQGNSA. CDR3 DNA sequence: TGTGCCAGCAGCGTTGGACAGCGAGAGACCCAGTACTTC. It specifies CASSVGQRETQYF.

The chain carries TRBV3-1 (or the pseudogene TRBV3-2) and TRBJ2-3; D remains unclear. V lost 3 bases to trimming and J lost 2 bases, with 12 bases between them. Germline V gene data show CDR1 as LGHDT and CDR2 as YNNKEL (reference sequence). The CDR3 contains 15 residues. For the CDR3, the DNA is TGTGCCAGCAGCCAGTCTAGTTCTGCCACAGATACGCAGTATTTT. As protein: CASSQSSSATDTQYF.

The V call is TRBV19, the J call TRBJ2-2, with no clear D. Germline lookup yields CDR1 LNHDA and CDR2 SQIVND (reference sequence). V lost 10 bases and J lost 0, with 12 bases in between. The CDR3 extends over 14 amino acids. CDR3 region: CATLKTPNTGELFF. The DNA for the CDR3 is TGTGCCACACTAAAGACCCCGAACACCGGGGAGCTGTTTTTT.

The chain employs TRBV19 and TRBJ1-5; D may be TRBD1 (6 bases). V gave up 8 bases and J gave up 0 bases, with 11 bases separating them. Germline V CDR1 and CDR2: LNHDA, SQIVND (reference sequence). This CDR3 contains 14 residues. This chain's CDR3 is CASRTVNSNQPQHF. In nucleotides, the CDR3 is TGTGCCAGTCGGACAGTTAATAGCAATCAGCCCCAGCATTTT.

This clone was recorded once. The chain employs TRBV29-1 and TRBJ2-1, with D unclear. The CDR3 sequence is 13 residues long. CDR1 and CDR2 (germline): SQVTM, ANQGSEA. The ends were cut back, 7 bases at V and 5 bases at J, with 15 bases in the middle. This CDR3 is CSAVGRQDNEQFF. The CDR3, as DNA: TGCAGCGCTGTAGGTAGGCAGGACAATGAGCAGTTCTTC.

CDR3 amino acids: CASSRTGLAGGIEFF. The DNA for the CDR3 is TGTGCCAGCAGCCGTACGGGACTAGCGGGAGGAATCGAGTTCTTC. J is TRBJ2-1 and V is TRBV5-4; TRBD2 aligns across 15 bases. Germline values: CDR1 SGHNT, CDR2 YYREEE (reference sequence). The length of the CDR3 is 15 residues. The junction had 10 bases not matched to a gene; V was cut back by 4 bases and J by 14 bases.

J is TRBJ1-1 and V is TRBV28, with a tentative D call TRBD1 (5 bases). The CDR3 is 13 amino acids. V was clipped by 6 bases and J by 11 bases, with 19 bases between them. Germline V lookup: CDR1 MDHEN, CDR2 SYDVKM. CDR3 coding DNA: TGTGCCAGCAGGCCTGACAGCCTAAGTAATGCTTTCTTT. Translation gives CASRPDSLSNAFF.

The chain employs TRBV4-1 and TRBJ1-6; TRBD1 matches 12 bases. CDR1 and CDR2 from the germline V gene are MGHRA and YSYEKL. This CDR3 is built from 15 residues. The J segment lost 10 bases and the V segment lost 5 bases, leaving 6 bases of the junction unmatched. The CDR3 sequence is CASSLGTGGLSPLHF. DNA of the CDR3: TGCGCCAGCAGCTTAGGGACAGGGGGCCTATCACCCCTCCACTTT.

This clone was seen a single time. V usage is TRBV15 and J usage is TRBJ2-5; 11 bases match TRBD1. CDR1 and CDR2 (germline): LNHNV, YYDKDF (reference sequence). V lost 5 bases and J lost 0; bases outside the gene matches: 2. This CDR3 region has 15 residues. The CDR3 bases are TGTGCCACCAGCCGGGACAGGGGGTACCAAGAGACCCAGTACTTC. Translated: CATSRDRGYQETQYF.

The rearrangement links TRBV28 to TRBJ1-6; perhaps TRBD1 as D (6 bases). V shed 5 bases and J shed 7 bases, with 12 bases lying between them. Germline values: CDR1 MDHEN, CDR2 SYDVKM. The CDR3 runs to 14 residues. The CDR3, as DNA: TGTGCCAGCAGTCCCACAGGGAACAATTCACCCCTCCACTTT. This encodes CASSPTGNNSPLHF.

J is TRBJ2-7 and V is TRBV2, with TRBD1 matching over 7 bases. With V trimmed by 6 bases and J by 3 bases, 8 bases remained unmatched. The CDR3 length is 14 residues. Looked up from germline, CDR1 is SNHLY and CDR2 is FYNNEI. The CDR3: CASRVRGSGYEQYF. As DNA, the CDR3 is TGTGCCAGCAGAGTCAGGGGGAGCGGCTACGAGCAGTACTTC.

The CDR3 loop reads CASSQETGYGYTF. CDR3 DNA: TGTGCCAGCAGCCAAGAAACCGGCTATGGCTACACCTTC. The rearrangement uses TRBV4-2 and TRBJ1-2; no definite D call. With 0 bases removed from V and 4 bases from J, the gap between germline ends came to 6 bases. The CDR3 totals 13 residues. CDR1 and CDR2 from the germline V gene are LGHNA and YNFKEQ.

The chain combines TRBV5-1 with TRBJ2-2; the D gene is possibly TRBD1 (5 bases). V dropped 6 bases and J dropped 7 bases, with 13 bases sitting between them. The CDR3 has 13 residues. Per the germline V gene, CDR1 is SGHRS and CDR2 is YFSETQ. CDR3 amino acids: CASIVREGGELFF. The CDR3 region has the DNA TGCGCCAGCATCGTCAGGGAAGGCGGGGAGCTGTTTTTT. Supplemented by reference TRBV5-1 and TRBJ2-2, the full variable domain reads KAGVTQTPRYLIKTRGQQVTLSCSPISGHRSVSWYQQTPGQGLQFLFEYFSETQRNKGNFPGRFSGRQFSNSRSEMNVSTLELGDSALYLCASIVREGGELFFGEGSRLTVL.

The rearrangement joins TRBV7-3 to TRBJ2-3; 8 nucleotides align to TRBD2. This CDR3 is 16 amino acids long. CDR1 is SGHTA, CDR2 FQGTGA, per germline. The V segment lost 1 base and the J segment 1 base; nucleotides outside the gene matches: 4. The CDR3 spells CASSLRLGRGTDTQYF. In nucleotides, the CDR3 is TGTGCCAGCAGCTTAAGGCTCGGGAGGGGCACAGATACGCAGTATTTT.

This rearrangement joins TRBV5-1 to TRBJ2-5; D call uncertain. The CDR3 covers 15 residues. V was pared by 5 bases and J by 5 bases, with 19 bases between. Germline V lookup: CDR1 SGHRS, CDR2 YFSETQ. For the CDR3, the DNA is TGCGCCAGCAGAAGAGCCGTATTACCCCCGGAGACCCAGTACTTC. Translation gives CASRRAVLPPETQYF.

The chain couples TRBV5-1 to TRBJ2-5, with 10 bases that match TRBD2. Germline-derived CDR1 and CDR2 are SGHRS and YFSETQ. V was pared by 5 bases and J by 1 base, with 2 bases of the junction left unmatched. This CDR3 is 14 amino acids long. The CDR3 sequence is CASSSGRTQETQYF. CDR3 nucleotides: TGCGCCAGCAGTAGCGGGAGGACCCAAGAGACCCAGTACTTC.